This T cell receptor beta chain was captured by sequencing in a study of blood T cell repertoires in COVID-19. The CDR3 is 18 amino acids. Germline V gene data show CDR1 as LNHDA and CDR2 as SQIVND (reference sequence). Trimming took off 6 bases at V and 1 base at J, with 22 bases between the two ends. Profiled with immunoSEQ multiplex PCR; TCRdb holds only in-frame clones, not every one. The sample records some 200,000 clones, roughly 88% being singletons. The sequence came from a man aged 18 to 29 with active or convalescent COVID-19. The chain uses TRBV19 and TRBJ2-4, with a weak D call TRBD2 (5 bases). Sequencing was carried out using peripheral blood. CDR3 region: CASSHLAISPMAKNIQYF. CDR3 in DNA: TGTGCCAGTAGCCATCTAGCTATATCCCCAATGGCCAAAAACATTCAGTACTTC.